This T cell receptor beta chain emerged from a study of cytomegalovirus exposure and HLA in healthy donors. Study-level background: Earlier work reported 100 million or so unique TCR beta sequences from 180 million or so T cells. As released early, the data held 80 million to 90 million unique TCRs from HLA-typed donors.

This clone came up a few times. The antigen remains unidentified. The study's findings and limits: In all likelihood, a cluster of highly shared sequence variants was a sequencing artifact.

CDR3 length: 14 residues. Germline CDR1 is LNHDA and CDR2 is SQIVND (reference sequence). V lost 6 bases and J 4 bases, leaving 13 bases between the germline ends. PCR was performed using 60 Vbeta and 13 Jbeta primers. Assay used: immunoSEQ multiplex PCR; TCRdb lists only in-frame clones, some missing. Among about 120,000 clones listed, around three quarters were seen once. Sequences were obtained from PBMCs. The TCR was taken from a man aged 50-59 years in good health and CMV-seropositive. The chain is built from TRBV19 and TRBJ1-5, with a possible D match to TRBD1 (5 bases). Written as DNA, the CDR3 is TGTGCCAGTAGAATGGGGGGTGGGAATCAGCCCCAGCATTTT. It specifies CASRMGGGNQPQHF. Looking up the rest from reference TRBV19 and TRBJ1-5 gives the full variable domain: DGGITQSPKYLFRKEGQNVTLSCEQNLNHDAMYWYRQDPGQGLRLIYYSQIVNDFQKGDIAEGYSVSREKKESFPLTVTSAQKNPTAFYLCASRMGGGNQPQHFGDGTRLSIL.